These 23 T cell receptor beta chains were all obtained from the same sample, sequenced in a study of cytomegalovirus exposure and HLA in healthy donors. The PCR used 60 Vbeta and 13 Jbeta primers. Some clones are missing from TCRdb's copy, which holds only in-frame ones; the method was immunoSEQ multiplex PCR. The table includes just over 80,000 clones, more than 60% detected once. The sequenced sample consisted of PBMCs. Source of these receptors: a man aged 18 to 29 in good health and CMV-seropositive.

The chain employs TRBV11-2 and TRBJ2-7; unclear D gene. The germline V and J ends were trimmed by 5 bases and 0 bases, with 2 bases remaining between them. The germline CDR1 and CDR2 sequences are SGHAT and FQNNGV. The CDR3 is 11 residues long. CDR3 sequence: CASSHSYEQYF. CDR3 DNA: TGTGCCAGCAGCCACTCCTACGAGCAGTACTTC.

The rearrangement links TRBV2 to TRBJ2-2; 10 bases fit TRBD2. Germline values: CDR1 SNHLY, CDR2 FYNNEI. V was pared by 8 bases and J by 5 bases, with 2 bases of the junction left unmatched. This CDR3 region has 13 residues. The CDR3 nucleotides read TGTGCCAGCCAAGCGGGAGGGACCGGGGAGCTGTTTTTT. Its protein product is CASQAGGTGELFF.

This clone was recorded once. The J gene is TRBJ2-1, the V gene TRBV5-1; a weak D match, TRBD1 (5 bases). Germline V gene lookup returns CDR1 SGHRS and CDR2 YFSETQ. Trimming took 0 bases from V and 5 from J, leaving 21 bases between them. The CDR3 has 18 residues. The CDR3 region has the DNA TGCGCCAGCAGCTTGGCCAGAGACAGCAGGAGCCTCGACAATGAGCAGTTCTTC. Translated: CASSLARDSRSLDNEQFF. The full variable domain, rest sourced from reference TRBV5-1 and TRBJ2-1, is KAGVTQTPRYLIKTRGQQVTLSCSPISGHRSVSWYQQTPGQGLQFLFEYFSETQRNKGNFPGRFSGRQFSNSRSEMNVSTLELGDSALYLCASSLARDSRSLDNEQFFGPGTRLTVL.

The chain employs TRBV6-1 and TRBJ2-4; TRBD2 agrees at 8 bases. The CDR3 covers 12 residues. V dropped 8 bases and J dropped 9; count of bases not matched to a gene: 6. Germline V gives CDR1 MNHNS, CDR2 SASEGT. The CDR3 DNA reads as TGTGCCAGCTCCGGGGGGGGCGGCATTCAGTACTTC. This translates into CASSGGGGIQYF.

V and J are TRBV10-3 and TRBJ2-1, with 7 bases lining up with TRBD2. Germline lookup yields CDR1 ENHRY and CDR2 SYGVKD. There are 15 residues in the CDR3. After removal of 3 bases from V and 4 bases from J, the junction contained 6 bases not matched to a gene. Here the CDR3 DNA reads TGTGCCATCAGTGACCATACGCGGGGGTACAATGAGCAGTTCTTC. It encodes CAISDHTRGYNEQFF.

The chain recombines TRBV4-1 with TRBJ2-7; the match to TRBD1 covers 10 bases. The length of the CDR3 is 15 residues. Per germline, CDR1 MGHRA and CDR2 YSYEKL. With 4 bases clipped from V and 2 bases from J, the junction kept 5 bases outside the gene matches. The CDR3 protein is CASSRGTGATYEQYF. The DNA of the CDR3 is TGCGCCAGCAGCCGGGGGACAGGGGCAACCTACGAGCAGTACTTC.

CDR3 sequence reads: CASSSLTGGEKLFF. For the CDR3, the DNA is TGTGCCAGCAGCTCGCTCACAGGGGGGGAAAAACTGTTTTTT. The genes are TRBV5-6 and TRBJ1-4, with TRBD1 matching over 8 bases. J lost 8 bases, V lost 3 bases, and 6 bases had no gene match. The V gene's germline CDR1 is SGHDT and CDR2 YYEEEE. This CDR3 region has 14 residues.

The rearrangement links TRBV5-1 to TRBJ2-7; 8 bases are a match to TRBD2. The length of the CDR3 is 16 residues. Unmatched junction bases numbered 9, after V lost 0 bases and J lost 4 bases. CDR1 and CDR2 (germline): SGHRS, YFSETQ. CDR3 sequence reads: CASSLEAAGGGYEQYF. CDR3 nucleotide sequence: TGCGCCAGCAGCTTGGAAGCCGCGGGCGGGGGGTACGAGCAGTACTTC.

V is TRBV19 and J is TRBJ1-5; D unclear. Trimming removed 6 bases from V and 5 bases from J, with 8 bases in between. Per the germline V gene, CDR1 is LNHDA and CDR2 is SQIVND (reference sequence). CDR3 length: 12 residues. The CDR3 nucleotides read TGTGCCAGTAGGTGGAGCGATCAGCCCCAGCATTTT. This encodes CASRWSDQPQHF.

CDR3 bases: TGCGCCAGCAGCCAACCGGTCGACACCGGGGAGCTGTTTTTT. The encoded protein is CASSQPVDTGELFF. This chain joins TRBV4-1 and TRBJ2-2, with D unresolved. This CDR3 has 14 residues. Trimming took off 2 bases at V and 3 bases at J, with 7 bases between the two ends. Germline V gene lookup returns CDR1 MGHRA and CDR2 YSYEKL.

The chain has TRBV4-1 and TRBJ2-3, with 9 bases fitting TRBD2. Germline assignment: CDR1 MGHRA and CDR2 YSYEKL. V shed 0 bases and J 8 bases; nucleotides not matched to a gene: 12. The CDR3 has 17 residues. The CDR3 sequence: CASSQEGLASGGATQYF. The CDR3 nucleotides read TGCGCCAGCAGCCAAGAAGGACTAGCGTCGGGGGGAGCTACGCAGTATTTT.

This clone was counted a single time. The chain recombines TRBV5-6 with TRBJ2-7, with a possible D match to TRBD2 (5 bases). Deletions cut 2 bases from V and 4 bases from J, with 7 bases between. The length of the CDR3 is 12 residues. Germline CDR1 is SGHDT and CDR2 is YYEEEE. CDR3 DNA sequence: TGTGCCAGCAGCTTTGGCGGGTACGAGCAGTACTTC. Its protein product is CASSFGGYEQYF.

This chain links TRBV7-2 with TRBJ2-7; no reliable D call. The germline V gene has CDR1 SGHTA and CDR2 FQGNSA. CDR3 length: 14 amino acids. Trimming removed 5 bases at V and 2 bases at J, with 13 bases between. CDR3: CASSPLAGAYEQYF. As DNA, the CDR3 is TGTGCCAGCAGCCCCCTCGCCGGAGCCTACGAGCAGTACTTC. Based on the CDR3 plus reference TRBV7-2 and TRBJ2-7, the full variable domain is GAGVSQSPSNKVTEKGKDVELRCDPISGHTALYWYRQSLGQGLEFLIYFQGNSAPDKSGLPSDRFSAERTGGSVSTLTIQRTQQEDSAVYLCASSPLAGAYEQYFGPGTRLTVT.

The rearrangement joins TRBV6-1 to TRBJ1-1, with 7 bases matching TRBD1. CDR1 and CDR2 (germline): MNHNS, SASEGT. The CDR3 extends over 15 amino acids. The trim removed 5 bases at V and 3 bases at J, leaving 9 bases unmatched. For the CDR3, the DNA is TGTGCCAGCAGTTGGGACAGCCATCTTGACACTGAAGCTTTCTTT. It specifies CASSWDSHLDTEAFF.

This rearrangement joins TRBV5-1 to TRBJ2-7; 7 bases match TRBD2. Germline lookup yields CDR1 SGHRS and CDR2 YFSETQ. The CDR3 runs to 13 residues. Trimming cost V 4 bases and J 2 bases; bases outside gene matches: 3. The CDR3 loop reads CASSGGGPYEQYF. The CDR3 DNA sequence: TGCGCCAGCAGCGGGGGGGGACCCTACGAGCAGTACTTC.

This rearrangement joins TRBV12-5 to TRBJ2-1; 8 bases map to TRBD2. Losses at the gene ends were 6 bases for V and 9 bases for J; bases not matched to a gene: 10. This CDR3 has 14 amino acids. CDR1 and CDR2 from the germline V gene are LGHNT and FRNRAP. CDR3: CASGNGAGGGEQFF. In nucleotides, the CDR3 is TGTGCTAGTGGGAACGGTGCGGGGGGCGGTGAGCAGTTCTTC.

The V call is TRBV19, the J call TRBJ1-5; 8 bases align to TRBD1. The CDR3 totals 14 residues. With V trimmed by 5 bases and J by 7 bases, 7 bases remained unmatched. Germline V gene lookup returns CDR1 LNHDA and CDR2 SQIVND (reference sequence). The CDR3 DNA sequence: TGTGCCAGTAGTCCCAGGGGGCCACGGCAGCCCCAGCATTTT. Protein sequence: CASSPRGPRQPQHF.

This chain joins TRBV6-5 and TRBJ1-1; 8 bases map to TRBD1. There are 13 residues in the CDR3. In germline, CDR1 is MNHEY, CDR2 SVGAGI. J gave up 6 bases and V 7 bases, and 7 bases lay outside the gene matches. CDR3 region: CASTDRDTSEAFF. The CDR3 DNA is TGTGCCAGCACGGACAGGGATACATCTGAAGCTTTCTTT.

This sequence joins TRBV7-9 and TRBJ2-1; maybe TRBD2 (6 bases). CDR1 SEHNR and CDR2 FQNEAQ come from the germline V gene (reference sequence). V shed 4 bases and J shed 4 bases, with 8 bases lying between them. The CDR3 loop spans 13 amino acids. CDR3 protein: CASSSAGYNEQFF. CDR3 coding DNA: TGTGCCAGCAGCTCCGCGGGATACAATGAGCAGTTCTTC.

This clone was counted only a few times. V is TRBV5-1 and J is TRBJ2-7, with TRBD2 as a possible D gene (5 bases). V dropped 6 bases and J dropped 6 bases, with 13 bases sitting between them. The germline V gene has CDR1 SGHRS and CDR2 YFSETQ. The CDR3 has 12 amino acids. CDR3 amino acids: CASTLLDGEQYF. CDR3 nucleotide sequence: TGCGCCAGCACCCTACTAGATGGCGAGCAGTACTTC.

The V gene is TRBV28, the J gene TRBJ2-4; maybe TRBD2 (6 bases). CDR3 length equals 13 residues. Trimming stripped 1 base from V and 11 bases from J, with 12 bases between. Looked up from germline, CDR1 is MDHEN and CDR2 is SYDVKM. The CDR3 loop is CASSLSSRGFQYF. DNA of the CDR3: TGTGCCAGCAGTTTATCCAGCCGGGGGTTTCAGTACTTC.

This clone turned up a few times. The chain couples TRBV28 to TRBJ1-5, with TRBD1 identical over 8 bases. Germline lookup yields CDR1 MDHEN and CDR2 SYDVKM. This CDR3 has 15 residues. V shed 5 bases, J shed 7 bases, and the junction held 10 bases outside the gene matches. The CDR3 is CASSIFRGREQPQHF. CDR3 nucleotide sequence: TGTGCCAGCAGTATATTCAGGGGGCGCGAGCAGCCCCAGCATTTT. Drawing the rest from reference TRBV28 and TRBJ1-5, the complete variable domain is DVKVTQSSRYLVKRTGEKVFLECVQDMDHENMFWYRQDPGLGLRLIYFSYDVKMKEKGDIPEGYSVSREKKERFSLILESASTNQTSMYLCASSIFRGREQPQHFGDGTRLSIL.

The rearrangement links TRBV5-1 to TRBJ2-3; no clear D gene. Germline V gives CDR1 SGHRS, CDR2 YFSETQ. The CDR3 totals 12 residues. V lost 1 base and J lost 3, with 3 bases in between. CDR3 bases: TGCGCCAGCAGCTTGCCGACAGATACGCAGTATTTT. This gives the protein CASSLPTDTQYF.